This TCR beta chain came from a study of blood T cell repertoires in COVID-19. Only in-frame clones appear in the TCRdb table, and some are missing; sequencing was by immunoSEQ multiplex PCR. The sample carries about 250,000 clones, 80% to 95% recorded once. Germline V gives CDR1 SGHAT, CDR2 FQNNGV. This CDR3 has 14 amino acids. V dropped 1 base and J dropped 7 bases, with 11 bases sitting between them. Sequenced material: peripheral blood. This receptor was obtained from a man aged 30 to 39 with COVID-19, enrolled during active disease. V gene TRBV11-2 combines with J gene TRBJ2-1, with D possibly being TRBD2 (6 bases). The CDR3 sequence is CASSLARGLNEQFF. For the CDR3, the DNA is TGTGCCAGCAGCTTAGCGCGGGGTTTGAATGAGCAGTTCTTC.